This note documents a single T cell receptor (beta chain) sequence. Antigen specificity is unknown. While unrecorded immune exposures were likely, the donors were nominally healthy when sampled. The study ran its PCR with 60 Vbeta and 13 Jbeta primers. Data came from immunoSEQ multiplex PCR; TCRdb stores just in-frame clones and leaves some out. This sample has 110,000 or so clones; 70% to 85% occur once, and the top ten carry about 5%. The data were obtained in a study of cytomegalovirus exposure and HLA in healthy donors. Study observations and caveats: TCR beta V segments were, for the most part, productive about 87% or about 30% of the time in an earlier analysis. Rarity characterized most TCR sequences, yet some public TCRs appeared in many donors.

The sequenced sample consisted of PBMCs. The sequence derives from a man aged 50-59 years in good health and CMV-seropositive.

This chain's CDR3 is CASSYSLAGAYEQYF. CDR3 nucleotide sequence: TGTGCCAGCAGTTACTCTCTAGCGGGGGCCTACGAGCAGTACTTC. The rearrangement uses TRBV6-5 and TRBJ2-5, with 10 bases matching TRBD2. The end of the DNA aligns better with TRBJ2-7, so the J call may be wrong. Germline V CDR1 and CDR2: MNHEY, SVGAGI. This CDR3 is 15 amino acids long.